These 24 T cell receptor beta chains were all obtained from the same sample, sequenced in a study of T cell responses to AZD1222 COVID-19 vaccine. TCRdb's table, derived via immunoSEQ multiplex PCR, lists solely in-frame clones and lacks some. The data contain 90,000 to 120,000 clones, around nine tenths of them seen just once; the ten biggest clones take up around 5.9%. The sample in question was peripheral blood, obtained 28 days after the second AZD1222 dose. All receptors come from an adult who received the AZD1222 COVID-19 vaccine.

The rearrangement links TRBV6-5 to TRBJ2-1; 7 bases fit TRBD2. CDR1 is MNHEY, CDR2 SVGAGI, per germline. Trimming removed 5 bases from V and 4 bases from J; junction bases left unmatched: 5. The CDR3 loop spans 14 amino acids. This CDR3 reads CASSPERGYNEQFF. In nucleotides, the CDR3 is TGTGCCAGCAGTCCGGAGCGGGGTTACAATGAGCAGTTCTTC.

The chain uses TRBV6-4 and TRBJ2-1, with 12 bases identical to TRBD2. J was trimmed by 3 bases and V by 5 bases; bases with no gene match: 2. This CDR3 has 15 residues. The germline V gene encodes CDR1 MRHNA and CDR2 SNTAGT. CDR3: CASSRLAGDYNEQFF. The CDR3 nucleotides are TGTGCCAGCAGTAGACTAGCGGGAGACTACAATGAGCAGTTCTTC.

The chain has TRBV5-6 and TRBJ2-3; D possibly uses TRBD1 or TRBD2 (6 bases each). The CDR3 runs to 14 residues. Germline-derived CDR1 and CDR2 are SGHDT and YYEEEE. V lost 9 bases, J lost 2 bases, and 16 bases lay in between. For the CDR3, the DNA is TGTGCCACCGAGGAGGGGGGCGTCACAGATACGCAGTATTTT. It translates to CATEEGGVTDTQYF.

V and J are TRBV25-1 and TRBJ2-5; perhaps TRBD1 as D (6 bases). V was cut by 8 bases and J by 5 bases, with 12 bases left in between. The CDR3 runs 12 residues. Germline CDR1 and CDR2: MGHDK and SYGVNS. The CDR3 DNA is TGTGCCAGCGAACAGGGCCCCGAGACCCAGTACTTC. Its translation is CASEQGPETQYF.

This chain connects TRBV7-2 to TRBJ2-1; 13 nucleotides agree with TRBD2. CDR3 length equals 19 residues. The V gene end was trimmed by 4 bases and the J gene end by 3 bases; junction bases not matched to a gene: 12. Germline CDR1 SGHTA, CDR2 FQGNSA. The CDR3 coding sequence is TGTGCCAGCAGCTCACCGGGACTAGCGGGATTCCCCGTCTACAATGAGCAGTTCTTC. Its protein is CASSSPGLAGFPVYNEQFF. The variable domain in full, with the rest retrieved from reference TRBV7-2 and TRBJ2-1, is GAGVSQSPSNKVTEKGKDVELRCDPISGHTALYWYRQSLGQGLEFLIYFQGNSAPDKSGLPSDRFSAERTGGSVSTLTIQRTQQEDSAVYLCASSSPGLAGFPVYNEQFFGPGTRLTVL.

The gene calls are TRBV27 and TRBJ2-2; D gene ambiguous. With 3 bases removed from V and 6 bases from J, the gap between germline ends came to 5 bases. The CDR3 has 12 residues. Germline V gives CDR1 MNHEY, CDR2 SMNVEV (reference sequence). CDR3: CASSFGPGELFF. The CDR3 DNA follows: TGTGCCAGCAGTTTTGGGCCCGGGGAGCTGTTTTTT.

The rearrangement joins TRBV9 to TRBJ2-7; 8 bases align to TRBD1. The CDR3 consists of 15 residues. Germline CDR1 SGDLS, CDR2 YYNGEE. V gave up 1 base and J gave up 4 bases; unmatched junction bases: 7. CDR3 sequence reads: CASSVNGQGLYEQYF. The DNA of the CDR3 is TGTGCCAGCAGCGTAAACGGACAGGGCCTTTACGAGCAGTACTTC.

The rearrangement links TRBV29-1 to TRBJ2-1, with D unclear. Germline V gene sequence: CDR1 SQVTM, CDR2 ANQGSEA. Trimming removed 2 bases at V and 2 bases at J, with 13 bases between. The CDR3 length is 15 residues. Here the CDR3 DNA reads TGCAGCGTTGAACATCCCGGTTGGGCCTACAATGAGCAGTTCTTC. Translating it yields CSVEHPGWAYNEQFF.

This chain joins TRBV10-3 and TRBJ2-7, with a weak D call TRBD1 (6 bases). In germline, CDR1 is ENHRY, CDR2 SYGVKD. The V and J ends lost 6 bases and 2 bases respectively, with 14 bases between them. The CDR3 covers 14 residues. This CDR3 is CAISGQTIAYEQYF. CDR3 nucleotides: TGTGCCATCAGCGGACAGACTATTGCCTACGAGCAGTACTTC.

This clone was seen a single time. The V and J genes are TRBV5-6 and TRBJ1-1, with 9 positions matching TRBD1. V was clipped by 4 bases and J by 4 bases; unmatched bases: 8. Germline CDR1 reads SGHDT; CDR2 reads YYEEEE. The CDR3 has 15 amino acids. The CDR3 is CASSATGGSGTEAFF. The CDR3, as DNA: TGTGCCAGCAGCGCGACAGGGGGGTCCGGCACTGAAGCTTTCTTT.

This clone has just one count. The genes are TRBV10-2 and TRBJ2-3, with 13 bases fitting TRBD2. Trimming took 8 bases from V and 5 from J; bases not matched to a gene: 1. The CDR3 is 13 amino acids. Germline V gene data show CDR1 as WSHSY and CDR2 as SAAADI. CDR3 loop: CASGLAGVDTQYF. For the CDR3, the DNA is TGCGCCAGCGGACTAGCGGGAGTAGATACGCAGTATTTT.

The chain uses TRBV27 and TRBJ2-7; the D is unclear. The CDR3 covers 12 residues. V was pared by 6 bases and J by 0 bases, with 6 bases between. CDR1 and CDR2 (germline): MNHEY, SMNVEV (reference sequence). The CDR3 nucleotides are TGTGCCAGCAGGGCGATCTCCTACGAGCAGTACTTC. Its protein is CASRAISYEQYF.

The J gene is TRBJ1-6, the V gene TRBV27, with D tentatively TRBD1 (5 bases). The CDR3 sequence is 16 residues long. Looked up from germline, CDR1 is MNHEY and CDR2 is SMNVEV (reference sequence). With 6 bases removed from V and 9 bases from J, the gap between germline ends came to 21 bases. In nucleotides, the CDR3 is TGTGCCAGCAGCCGACGGGGCCTACGGGAGATTTCACCCCTCCACTTT. Translated: CASSRRGLREISPLHF.

V gene TRBV21-1 combines with J gene TRBJ2-1; the D call TRBD2 from the table was never checked on the DNA. TRBV21-1 is an annotated pseudogene. This CDR3 is built from 10 residues. CDR3 sequence: CASSRLEQFF. The DNA for the CDR3 is TGTGCCAGCAGCCGACTAGAGCAGTTCTTC.

The J gene is TRBJ1-1, the V gene TRBV2; TRBD1 matches at 7 bases. This CDR3 has 13 residues. Germline values: CDR1 SNHLY, CDR2 FYNNEI. V trimming: 8 bases; J trimming: 0 bases; junction bases outside the gene matches: 3. DNA of the CDR3: TGTGCCAGCCTTGGGACAGTGAACACTGAAGCTTTCTTT. It is translated as CASLGTVNTEAFF.

This chain joins TRBV18 and TRBJ1-1; possible D gene TRBD1, 5 bases. Per the germline V gene, CDR1 is KGHSH and CDR2 is LQKENI. V was cut by 0 bases and J by 7 bases, with 9 bases left in between. The CDR3 is 13 residues long. The CDR3 coding sequence is TGTGCCAGCTCACCACCGGGCGGGGGTGAAGCTTTCTTT. Translated, it gives CASSPPGGGEAFF.

The chain carries TRBV5-5 and TRBJ1-2, with TRBD1 as a possible D gene (5 bases). The CDR3 length is 15 residues. V was clipped by 5 bases and J by 4 bases, with 18 bases between them. Germline CDR1 SGHKS, CDR2 YYEKEE (reference sequence). The CDR3 region is CASRSNQGEGYGYTF. The CDR3 region has the DNA TGTGCCAGCAGGTCTAACCAGGGAGAGGGCTATGGCTACACCTTC.

The chain joins TRBV19 to TRBJ2-7; the match to TRBD2 covers 7 bases. The CDR3 extends over 16 amino acids. V lost 5 bases and J lost 3; bases outside the gene matches: 13. Germline lookup yields CDR1 LNHDA and CDR2 SQIVND (reference sequence). CDR3 amino acids: CASSPFGLVSRYEQYF. In DNA form, the CDR3 reads TGTGCCAGTAGTCCTTTCGGACTAGTGTCCCGCTACGAGCAGTACTTC. Filled out from reference TRBV19 and TRBJ2-7, the complete variable domain reads DGGITQSPKYLFRKEGQNVTLSCEQNLNHDAMYWYRQDPGQGLRLIYYSQIVNDFQKGDIAEGYSVSREKKESFPLTVTSAQKNPTAFYLCASSPFGLVSRYEQYFGPGTRLTVT.

This clone was recorded a few times. The chain combines TRBV6-2 or TRBV6-3 with TRBJ2-1; the match to TRBD1 covers 8 bases. Germline values: CDR1 MNHEY, CDR2 SVGEGT. The ends lost 6 bases at V and 6 bases at J; junction bases unmatched: 10. The CDR3 runs to 15 residues. For the CDR3, the DNA is TGTGCCAGCAGCCCCACGGGGACAGGTTTCAATGAGCAGTTCTTC. Translated: CASSPTGTGFNEQFF.

This clone was seen once. The chain employs TRBV9 and TRBJ2-1, with D possibly matching TRBD2 (5 bases). The germline CDR1 and CDR2 sequences are SGDLS and YYNGEE. The CDR3 contains 12 residues. The ends were cut back, 1 base at V and 9 bases at J, with 8 bases in the middle. CDR3 coding DNA: TGTGCCAGCAGCGTACAAGGGAGTGAGCAGTTCTTC. Translated, it gives CASSVQGSEQFF. Complete variable domain (other parts from reference TRBV9 and TRBJ2-1): DSGVTQTPKHLITATGQRVTLRCSPRSGDLSVYWYQQSLDQGLQFLIQYYNGEERAKGNILERFSAQQFPDLHSELNLSSLELGDSALYFCASSVQGSEQFFGPGTRLTVL.

This clone was detected only once. In nucleotides, the CDR3 is TGTGCCAGCATCCACCTGGGGGTTGAAGCTTTCTTT. This sequence encodes CASIHLGVEAFF. This chain connects TRBV11-2 to TRBJ1-1, with a possible D match to TRBD1 (5 bases). This CDR3 is 12 amino acids long. Germline V lookup: CDR1 SGHAT, CDR2 FQNNGV. V lost 7 bases and J 7 bases, leaving 13 bases between the germline ends.

The V gene is TRBV19, the J gene TRBJ1-1; 8 nucleotides line up with TRBD1. This CDR3 comprises 15 residues. Germline-derived CDR1 and CDR2 are LNHDA and SQIVND (reference sequence). The trim removed 10 bases at V and 10 bases at J, leaving 20 bases unmatched. The CDR3: CATNGKDRGDFRAFF. CDR3 DNA sequence: TGTGCCACCAACGGAAAAGACAGGGGCGATTTTAGAGCTTTCTTT.

This chain links TRBV28 with TRBJ2-6; 7 bases align to TRBD2. V was clipped by 6 bases and J by 2 bases; unmatched bases: 4. The CDR3 contains 15 residues. Germline V gene data show CDR1 as MDHEN and CDR2 as SYDVKM. CDR3 sequence (DNA): TGTGCCAGCAGATTGGGGGGGACTGGGGCCAACGTCCTGACTTTC. Translation gives CASRLGGTGANVLTF.

The rearrangement uses TRBV6-2 or TRBV6-3 and TRBJ2-1, with 7 bases that match TRBD2. The CDR3 has 14 amino acids. CDR1 is MNHEY, CDR2 SVGEGT, per germline. J lost 4 bases, V lost 2 bases, and 2 bases had no gene match. Here the CDR3 reads CASSYRGEYNEQFF. CDR3 coding DNA: TGTGCCAGCAGTTACCGGGGGGAATACAATGAGCAGTTCTTC.